This T cell receptor (beta chain) was found in a study of blood T cell repertoires in COVID-19. Living in under 30 US areas, the participants were between roughly 18 and 89 years of age. Clinical history reported by participants formed the basis on which cohorts were assigned. TCRdb's copy holds only in-frame clones and misses some; the assay was immunoSEQ multiplex PCR. Of 300,000 to 350,000 clones detected, around 87% appear once; the ten largest clones hold around 4.5%. The germline CDR1 and CDR2 sequences are LNHDA and SQIVND (reference sequence). Between the trimmed V and J ends, which lost 1 base and 7 bases, there was a span of 25 bases. The CDR3 spans 19 residues.

The sequence derives from a woman aged 18-29 years with acute COVID-19. Sequencing input: PBMCs or T cells enriched from blood (not recorded which). This rearrangement joins TRBV19 to TRBJ1-4, with a tentative D call TRBD1 (6 bases). CDR3 loop: CASSIGGTIFHGGTEKLFF. The DNA of the CDR3 is TGTGCCAGTAGTATAGGTGGGACAATTTTTCACGGAGGCACTGAAAAACTGTTTTTT.